A single T cell receptor beta chain is shown here with its context. Its antigen specificity is not known. Qualities for individual bases were not recorded, and no much larger clone is one base off. The entry originates in a study of control samples from healthy donors and cancer patients (dated by TCRdb to 2020 to 2022). The method behind the library was the immunoSEQ multiplex PCR assay. The table was pulled from immuneACCESS by TCRdb, which kept in-frame rearrangements only. Such tables lose some clones; where checked, under half of the loss comes from unresolved V genes, and the rest has no known cause. The sample table shows around 55,000 clones, and about 92% are seen once. The ten largest clones represent more than 1.5% of the sample. V is pared back by 5 bases and J by 1 base, with 9 bases lying between the germline termini. CDR1 and CDR2 are drawn from the germline V gene (reference sequence): SEHNR, FQNEAQ. From cysteine to phenylalanine, the CDR3 is 14 amino acids long. The only DNA kept is the CDR3, 42 bases in frame from the first base.

This receptor was obtained from a man aged 35-49 years with colorectal cancer. The sequence links TRBV7-9 to TRBJ2-4; tentative D gene TRBD2, with 5 bases matching. The sample consisted of PBMCs. The CDR3 amino acid sequence is: CASSEAVAKNIQYF. The DNA sequence reads TGTGCCAGCAGCGAAGCGGTTGCCAAAAACATTCAGTACTTC. The variable domain in full, with residues beyond the CDR3 obtained from the reference TRBV7-9 and TRBJ2-4 genes, is DTGVSQNPRHKITKRGQNVTFRCDPISEHNRLYWYRQTLGQGPEFLTYFQNEAQLEKSRLLSDRFSAERPKGSFSTLEIQRTEQGDSAMYLCASSEAVAKNIQYFGAGTRLSVL.